Presented here are 5 T cell receptor beta chains from one specimen sequenced in a study of beta chain features in type 1 diabetes. Of the isolated RNA, all was reverse transcribed, and so the sequenced material was expressed TCRB transcripts. Clones were read by immunoSEQ multiplex PCR, and TCRdb kept only the in-frame ones, dropping some. The table shows approximately 170,000 clones, with over 7.5% occurring only once. Sequenced material: central memory CD4+ T cells from blood. Receptors were obtained from a woman aged 18-29 years in good health.

This clone was recorded a few times. The chain is built from TRBV7-9 and TRBJ2-3; D possibly corresponds to TRBD2 (6 bases). CDR1 is SEHNR and CDR2 is FQNEAQ in the germline V gene (reference sequence). V dropped 5 bases and J dropped 8 bases, with 14 bases sitting between them. CDR3 length equals 13 residues. The CDR3 region is CASSPYRGITQYF. The DNA of the CDR3 is TGTGCCAGCAGCCCGTACCGGGGGATTACGCAGTATTTT.

This clone turned up a few times. This sequence joins TRBV6-5 and TRBJ2-3; D gene uncertain. The CDR3 is 14 residues long. The germline CDR1 and CDR2 sequences are MNHEY and SVGAGI. Trimming took off 4 bases at V and 1 base at J, with 9 bases between the two ends. CDR3 sequence reads: CASSSADGTDTQYF. Written as DNA, the CDR3 is TGTGCCAGCAGTTCCGCGGATGGCACAGATACGCAGTATTTT.

This chain links TRBV19 with TRBJ2-6; a weak D match, TRBD1 (6 bases). Per germline, CDR1 LNHDA and CDR2 SQIVND (reference sequence). The CDR3 has 15 amino acids. The germline V and J ends were trimmed by 5 bases and 2 bases, with 10 bases remaining between them. CDR3 coding DNA: TGTGCCAGTAGTCCGACAGGTGCTGGGGCCAACGTCCTGACTTTC. Translating it yields CASSPTGAGANVLTF.

The J gene is TRBJ1-3, the V gene TRBV30; TRBD1 might be the D (5 bases). CDR1 GTSNPN and CDR2 SVGIG come from the germline V gene (reference sequence). Between the trimmed V and J ends, which lost 5 bases and 2 bases, there was a span of 10 bases. The CDR3 runs 13 residues. In nucleotides, the CDR3 is TGTGCCTGGGGCAGGGTTCCTGGAAACACCATATATTTT. Its protein is CAWGRVPGNTIYF.

The chain carries TRBV5-4 and TRBJ2-7; 7 bases line up with TRBD1. CDR1 and CDR2 from the germline V gene are SGHNT and YYREEE (reference sequence). Trimming removed 4 bases from V and 6 bases from J; junction bases left unmatched: 7. The CDR3 spans 13 residues. In DNA form, the CDR3 reads TGTGCCAGCAGCCCGAGGACAGGCACCGAGCAGTACTTC. Translating gives CASSPRTGTEQYF.